This T cell receptor beta chain was recorded in a study of CD8 T cells in ankylosing spondylitis. Study-level results: Fewer than 10 highly homologous variants made up a TCR beta motif that seemed to typify ankylosing spondylitis blood. Disease-linked clones reportedly showed significant enrichment in matched ankylosing spondylitis synovial fluid. Clones linked with disease were CD8+ and fairly uncommon in the peripheral blood.

Concerning this clonotype itself: Its specificity is unknown.

TCRdb re-called the 5' RACE reads through MiXCR, storing one row per CDR3 protein. This sample has 800,000 to 900,000 distinct CDR3 sequences, with roughly 12% found just once. J gave up 3 bases and V 0 bases, and 3 bases lay outside the gene matches. The CDR3 loop spans 14 amino acids. CDR1 is DFQATT, CDR2 SNEGSKA, per germline (reference sequence). The chain links TRBV20-1 to TRBJ2-3; 7 bases agree with TRBD1. Sample: blood, either unsorted or a sorted T cell fraction (not recorded which). This TCR came from a male donor with ankylosing spondylitis. CDR3 amino acids: CSARDETGTDTQYF. The DNA of the CDR3 is TGCAGTGCTAGAGATGAGACAGGGACAGATACGCAGTATTTT.